One sample yielded the 31 T cell receptor beta chains listed below, sequenced in a study of T-cell memory formation after mild COVID-19. TCRdb re-analysed the 5' RACE reads in MiXCR, keeping a single row per CDR3 protein. Of roughly 510,000 distinct CDR3 sequences listed, roughly 17% are singletons. Sample: PBMCs or a T cell subset sorted from them (not recorded which). These receptor sequences come from an adult woman who had mild COVID-19 (a few samples of this study predate the infection). Cell type and time point are not known.

This clonotype was seen only once. The rearrangement links TRBV7-6 to TRBJ2-3; D tentatively reads TRBD1 or TRBD2 (6 bases each). Trimming cost V 5 bases and J 4 bases, with 19 bases left between them. Germline V gene data show CDR1 as SGHVS and CDR2 as FNYEAQ. The CDR3 spans 16 residues. CDR3 bases: TGTGCCAGCAGCGACCTAGGGGGGAGTAGCGCAGATACGCAGTATTTT. Amino acids: CASSDLGGSSADTQYF.

Notes on this clonotype: At one end, the junction sequence differs from germline, possibly due to a read error. The chain is built from TRBV5-1 and TRBJ1-1; D is undetermined. The CDR3 runs 14 residues. The germline V gene encodes CDR1 SGHRS and CDR2 YFSETQ. As DNA, the CDR3 is TGTGCCAGCAGTTCCGGGCCGGAGAACACTGAAGCTTTCTTT. Amino acid sequence: CASSSGPENTEAFF.

This clonotype was detected ten times or more. The rearrangement links TRBV6-2 or TRBV6-3 to TRBJ2-3; the match to TRBD2 covers 7 bases. The CDR3 has 16 residues. With 0 bases clipped from V and 10 bases from J, the junction kept 13 bases outside the gene matches. CDR1 is MNHEY, CDR2 SVGEGT, per germline. CDR3 sequence (DNA): TGTGCCAGCAGTTACTCCGGGGCGGGAGCCCCCGATGCGCAGTATTTT. Translating gives CASSYSGAGAPDAQYF.

This clonotype is labeled as medium-sized. The rearrangement links TRBV7-9 to TRBJ2-3, with 7 bases lining up with TRBD2. Germline-derived CDR1 and CDR2 are SEHNR and FQNEAQ (reference sequence). The CDR3 contains 17 residues. With 1 base clipped from V and 1 base from J, the junction kept 8 bases outside the gene matches. In nucleotides, the CDR3 is TGTGCCAGCAGCTTAGGGTCAGCGGGGAGTCGCACAGATACGCAGTATTTT. Residues: CASSLGSAGSRTDTQYF.

This clonotype has more than one count but fewer than ten. The CDR3 sequence is CASSQVHEDYEQYF. CDR3 sequence (DNA): TGCGCCAGCAGCCAGGTCCATGAGGACTACGAGCAGTACTTC. This chain connects TRBV4-1 to TRBJ2-7; D is uncertain. The CDR3 is 14 residues long. The germline V and J ends were trimmed by 3 bases and 3 bases, with 12 bases remaining between them. CDR1 is MGHRA, CDR2 YSYEKL, per germline.

The V gene is TRBV24-1, the J gene TRBJ2-6; D not resolved. CDR3 length: 16 residues. With 3 bases removed from V and 0 bases from J, the gap between germline ends came to 8 bases. The germline V gene encodes CDR1 KGHDR and CDR2 SFDVKD. CDR3 coding DNA: TGTGCCACCAGTGATCCATACAGCTCTGGGGCCAACGTCCTGACTTTC. This encodes CATSDPYSSGANVLTF.

V usage is TRBV10-3 and J usage is TRBJ1-1; 8 nucleotides line up with TRBD1. Losses at the gene ends were 5 bases for V and 3 bases for J; bases not matched to a gene: 20. The CDR3 sequence is 19 residues long. Germline V gene sequence: CDR1 ENHRY, CDR2 SYGVKD. The CDR3 DNA reads TGTGCCATCAGTAACAACCAGGGGGCATATGTGGTTCGGGACACTGAAGCTTTCTTT. Residues: CAISNNQGAYVVRDTEAFF.

This chain connects TRBV18 to TRBJ2-7; D may correspond to TRBD1 or TRBD2 (5 bases each). Germline values: CDR1 KGHSH, CDR2 LQKENI. CDR3 length equals 15 residues. V lost 3 bases and J 7 bases, leaving 19 bases between the germline ends. CDR3 DNA: TGTGCCAGCTCACCGCGGGTGACAGAGGTCAGGGAGCAGTACTTC. Amino acids: CASSPRVTEVREQYF.

This clonotype was counted between two and nine times. The rearrangement uses TRBV7-3 and TRBJ1-2; D unresolved. CDR1 and CDR2 (germline): SGHTA, FQGTGA. The CDR3 has 14 residues. The V end lost 5 bases, the J end lost 7 bases, and 17 bases lay between the germline ends. CDR3 nucleotide sequence: TGTGCCAGCAGCCCCAGCGCAAGGAATAGTGGCTACACCTTC. Encoded protein: CASSPSARNSGYTF.

There are many counts of this clonotype. This rearrangement joins TRBV4-2 to TRBJ2-3, with 9 bases identical to TRBD2. CDR3 size: 18 residues. Trimming cost V 6 bases and J 0 bases; bases outside gene matches: 13. Germline V gene sequence: CDR1 LGHNA, CDR2 YNFKEQ. The CDR3 DNA sequence: TGTGCCAGCAGGTTGCGGGCTAGCGGGATATCTAGCACAGATACGCAGTATTTT. It translates to CASRLRASGISSTDTQYF.

Only a few counts were recorded for this clonotype. The rearrangement links TRBV4-3 to TRBJ2-2; D may be TRBD2 (6 bases). V was clipped by 3 bases and J by 4 bases, with 12 bases between them. This CDR3 is built from 15 residues. Per germline, CDR1 LGHNA and CDR2 YSLEER. CDR3 sequence (DNA): TGCGCCAGCAGCCAGCAGCGGGCGGGCACCGGGGAGCTGTTTTTT. Translating gives CASSQQRAGTGELFF.

This chain links TRBV7-9 with TRBJ2-1; no reliable D call. V lost 3 bases and J 4 bases, leaving 10 bases between the germline ends. The CDR3 sequence is 14 residues long. The germline V gene has CDR1 SEHNR and CDR2 FQNEAQ (reference sequence). The CDR3 DNA reads as TGTGCCAGCAGCTTTAGTACTTCTTACAATGAGCAGTTCTTC. It encodes CASSFSTSYNEQFF.

This clonotype was seen more than once but under ten times. The chain joins TRBV7-2 to TRBJ2-2; tentative D call: TRBD1 (6 bases). CDR3 length equals 17 residues. Germline CDR1 reads SGHTA; CDR2 reads FQGNSA. Between the trimmed V and J ends, which lost 7 bases and 0 bases, there was a span of 18 bases. The CDR3 region is CASITLWTVANTGELFF. The CDR3 bases are TGTGCCAGCATCACTCTCTGGACAGTCGCGAACACCGGGGAGCTGTTTTTT.

This clonotype turned up a few times. This chain joins TRBV7-6 and TRBJ2-7; D is uncertain. CDR1 SGHVS and CDR2 FNYEAQ come from the germline V gene. The ends were cut back, 5 bases at V and 2 bases at J, with 16 bases in the middle. This CDR3 has 15 residues. CDR3 sequence reads: CASSPMGSVTYEQYF. CDR3 coding DNA: TGTGCCAGCAGCCCCATGGGATCGGTAACCTACGAGCAGTACTTC.

The chain is built from TRBV14 and TRBJ1-6; D gene unclear. The CDR3 has 12 residues. Germline V lookup: CDR1 SGHDN, CDR2 FVKESK. V was shortened by 3 bases and J by 11 bases, with 8 bases between the two germline ends. The CDR3 DNA reads TGTGCCAGCAGCCATCTTAGCACACCCCTCCACTTT. The encoded protein is CASSHLSTPLHF.

This clonotype showed up just a few times. The V and J genes are TRBV6-2 or TRBV6-3 and TRBJ1-2; TRBD1 aligns across 7 bases. V dropped 6 bases and J dropped 1; count of bases not matched to a gene: 8. Germline V lookup: CDR1 MNHEY, CDR2 SVGEGT. The CDR3 length is 15 residues. CDR3 in amino acids: CASRATGQSNYGYTF. The CDR3 nucleotides read TGTGCCAGCAGGGCCACGGGACAGAGTAACTATGGCTACACCTTC.

Many counts were recorded for this clonotype. V gene TRBV4-3 combines with J gene TRBJ2-7; D possibly matches TRBD1 or TRBD2 (5 bases each). The CDR3 covers 16 residues. Trimming pared 0 bases from V and 4 bases from J, leaving 16 bases between. Germline lookup yields CDR1 LGHNA and CDR2 YSLEER. The CDR3 DNA reads as TGCGCCAGCAGCCAAGAATTGGGGTCGGGGACGTACGAGCAGTACTTC. Translated: CASSQELGSGTYEQYF.

This clonotype was seen a handful of times. The rearrangement uses TRBV24-1 and TRBJ1-2; TRBD1 is a possible D gene (5 bases). The germline CDR1 and CDR2 sequences are KGHDR and SFDVKD. Between the trimmed V and J ends, which lost 3 bases and 5 bases, there was a span of 15 bases. This CDR3 is built from 15 residues. This CDR3 reads CATSDPKPGSYGYTF. In nucleotides, the CDR3 is TGTGCCACCAGTGATCCTAAACCAGGGTCGTATGGCTACACCTTC.

This chain joins TRBV7-9 and TRBJ2-7; either TRBD1 or TRBD2 may supply D (8 bases each). The germline gives CDR1 SEHNR, CDR2 FQNEAQ (reference sequence). V was clipped by 5 bases and J by 3 bases, with 17 bases between them. The CDR3 consists of 15 residues. The CDR3 sequence is CASSDTGGLVYEQYF. In DNA, the CDR3 is TGTGCCAGCAGCGACACAGGGGGACTAGTCTACGAGCAGTACTTC. The variable domain in full, completed from reference TRBV7-9 and TRBJ2-7, reads DTGVSQNPRHKITKRGQNVTFRCDPISEHNRLYWYRQTLGQGPEFLTYFQNEAQLEKSRLLSDRFSAERPKGSFSTLEIQRTEQGDSAMYLCASSDTGGLVYEQYFGPGTRLTVT.

The chain combines TRBV20-1 with TRBJ2-1; TRBD2 matches at 7 bases. The germline gives CDR1 DFQATT, CDR2 SNEGSKA (reference sequence). There are 15 residues in the CDR3. After removal of 5 bases from V and 6 bases from J, the junction contained 13 bases not matched to a gene. The CDR3 sequence is CSAPSSSGTGNEQFF. The CDR3 DNA sequence: TGCAGTGCTCCGAGTTCTAGCGGAACAGGCAATGAGCAGTTCTTC.

This clonotype came up a few times. V gene TRBV7-3 combines with J gene TRBJ2-1, with D perhaps matching TRBD1 or TRBD2 (6 bases each). CDR1 is SGHTA and CDR2 is FQGTGA in the germline V gene. The CDR3 totals 12 residues. The germline V and J ends were trimmed by 4 bases and 9 bases, with 10 bases remaining between them. For the CDR3, the DNA is TGTGCCAGCAGCTCAGAGGGGGGTGAGCAGTTCTTC. Amino acids: CASSSEGGEQFF.

This clonotype has just a few counts. The gene calls are TRBV5-1 and TRBJ1-2, with no clear D. Germline-derived CDR1 and CDR2 are SGHRS and YFSETQ. The CDR3 runs to 13 residues. V gave up 0 bases and J gave up 8 bases, with 11 bases separating them. This chain's CDR3 is CASSLERGTGYTF. The CDR3 nucleotides are TGCGCCAGCAGCTTGGAGCGGGGAACCGGCTACACCTTC.

This clonotype showed up just a few times. The chain has TRBV19 and TRBJ1-5; tentatively, D is TRBD1 (6 bases). This CDR3 contains 14 residues. The germline gives CDR1 LNHDA, CDR2 SQIVND (reference sequence). Trimming removed 2 bases from V and 7 bases from J, with 12 bases in between. The CDR3 DNA follows: TGTGCCAGTAGTATATGGCAGGGGCGGCAGCCCCAGCATTTT. Protein sequence: CASSIWQGRQPQHF.

This clonotype occurred a few times. V usage is TRBV20-1 and J usage is TRBJ2-7, with D uncertain. V dropped 0 bases and J dropped 4 bases, with 4 bases sitting between them. CDR1 and CDR2 (germline): DFQATT, SNEGSKA (reference sequence). The CDR3 is 11 residues long. CDR3 coding DNA: TGCAGTGCTAGAGAACAGTACGAGCAGTACTTC. The encoded protein is CSAREQYEQYF.

The chain couples TRBV9 to TRBJ1-1, with TRBD1 as a possible D gene (6 bases). The germline CDR1 and CDR2 sequences are SGDLS and YYNGEE. V gave up 3 bases and J gave up 3 bases, with 15 bases separating them. The CDR3 runs 15 residues. The CDR3 sequence is CASSAQQGSYTEAFF. The DNA for the CDR3 is TGTGCCAGCAGCGCCCAACAGGGAAGCTACACTGAAGCTTTCTTT.

The chain combines TRBV6-2 or TRBV6-3 with TRBJ2-5; D is possibly TRBD1 (6 bases). The V and J ends lost 5 bases and 2 bases respectively, with 12 bases between them. Germline values: CDR1 MNHEY, CDR2 SVGEGT. This CDR3 is built from 14 residues. The CDR3 is CASSNRATQETQYF. The CDR3 bases are TGTGCCAGCAGTAACAGGGCGACGCAAGAGACCCAGTACTTC.

This clonotype appeared a few times. The chain is built from TRBV4-1 and TRBJ2-1; D possibly corresponds to TRBD1 (5 bases). Germline assignment: CDR1 MGHRA and CDR2 YSYEKL. CDR3 length: 16 residues. V lost 1 base and J lost 4, with 14 bases in between. The CDR3 DNA reads as TGCGCCAGCAGCCAAGTAAGAACAGGCCTTTACAATGAGCAGTTCTTC. This sequence encodes CASSQVRTGLYNEQFF.

The genes are TRBV7-2 and TRBJ1-4, with D perhaps matching TRBD1 (6 bases). V lost 2 bases and J 7 bases, leaving 14 bases between the germline ends. This CDR3 has 15 amino acids. Germline assignment: CDR1 SGHTA and CDR2 FQGNSA. The CDR3: CASSLSGGGLEKLFF. In DNA form, the CDR3 reads TGTGCCAGCAGCTTATCTGGGGGCGGCCTTGAAAAACTGTTTTTT. The entire variable domain, with the rest obtained from reference TRBV7-2 and TRBJ1-4, is as follows: GAGVSQSPSNKVTEKGKDVELRCDPISGHTALYWYRQSLGQGLEFLIYFQGNSAPDKSGLPSDRFSAERTGGSVSTLTIQRTQQEDSAVYLCASSLSGGGLEKLFFGSGTQLSVL.

This clonotype was picked up a small number of times. The rearrangement uses TRBV12-3 or TRBV12-4 and TRBJ1-5, with D perhaps matching TRBD1 (6 bases). The CDR3 sequence is 17 residues long. V dropped 5 bases and J dropped 2 bases, with 19 bases sitting between them. CDR3 sequence (DNA): TGTGCCAGCAGTCCCACTGAGGGGGGACTGGGCAATCAGCCCCAGCATTTT. Protein sequence: CASSPTEGGLGNQPQHF.

This clonotype ranks as medium-sized. The chain links TRBV4-2 to TRBJ2-1; perhaps D is TRBD1 or TRBD2 (5 bases each). V was cut by 5 bases and J by 5 bases, with 16 bases left in between. This CDR3 is built from 15 residues. Germline-derived CDR1 and CDR2 are LGHNA and YNFKEQ. CDR3 loop: CASSNRDQRDNEQFF. In nucleotides, the CDR3 is TGTGCCAGCAGCAACCGGGACCAGAGGGACAATGAGCAGTTCTTC.

A few counts support this clonotype. The rearrangement uses TRBV6-5 and TRBJ2-2, with 14 bases fitting TRBD2. V lost 6 bases, J lost 6 bases, and 3 bases stayed unmatched. The CDR3 contains 15 residues. In germline, CDR1 is MNHEY, CDR2 SVGAGI. The CDR3 loop is CASSLTSGRAGELFF. The CDR3 bases are TGTGCCAGCAGCCTGACTAGCGGGAGGGCCGGGGAGCTGTTTTTT.